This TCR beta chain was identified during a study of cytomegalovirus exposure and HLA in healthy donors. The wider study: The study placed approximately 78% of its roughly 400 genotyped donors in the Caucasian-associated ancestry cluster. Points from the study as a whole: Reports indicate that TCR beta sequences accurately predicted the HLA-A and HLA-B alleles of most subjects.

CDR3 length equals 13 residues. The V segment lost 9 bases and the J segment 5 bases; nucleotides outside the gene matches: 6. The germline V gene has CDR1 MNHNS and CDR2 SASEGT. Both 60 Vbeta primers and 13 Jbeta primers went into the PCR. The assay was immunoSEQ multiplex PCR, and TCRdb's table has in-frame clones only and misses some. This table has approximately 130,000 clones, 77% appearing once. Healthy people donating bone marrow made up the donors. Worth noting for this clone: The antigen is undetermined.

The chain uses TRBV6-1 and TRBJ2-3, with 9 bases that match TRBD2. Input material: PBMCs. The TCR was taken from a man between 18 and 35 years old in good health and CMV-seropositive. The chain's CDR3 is CASKTSGGDTQYF. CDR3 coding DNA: TGTGCCAGTAAGACTAGCGGTGGAGATACGCAGTATTTT.